This T cell receptor beta chain was documented in a study of blood T cell repertoires in COVID-19 (dated by TCRdb to 2018 to 2021). General notes on the study: Samples from collaborators originated in the United States, Italy and Spain and spanned both the acute and convalescent phases of COVID-19. The prospective study material was composed of cDNA or gDNA derived from T cells, B-cell-depleted T cells, or PBMCs. A de-identified subject ID, COVID-19 status, age in years and sex were almost always included in the sample metadata. The repertoires were released in a freely available public database intended as a resource for research on the immune response to SARS-CoV-2. Deeply sampled blood TCRbeta repertoires from subjects exposed to, actively infected with, or recovered from COVID-19 were included in the dataset. Where available, HLA class I and class II types were obtained from metadata supplied by the sample provider rather than from assay-based typing. The samples were drawn from the first 160 participants of the ongoing ImmuneRACE study and from 1,254 subjects provided by 6 global collaborators. General findings and caveats noted by the study authors: The quantity of clinical and demographic metadata differed by source and by participant and was supplied without curation.

From the cysteine up to the phenylalanine, the CDR3 has a length of 17 residues. Of all the DNA, just the CDR3 is kept, 51 bases in frame from base 1. Cut back by 1 base and 3 bases, the V and J ends lie 19 bases apart. CDR1 and CDR2, looked up from the germline V gene, are SGDLS and YYNGEE. With regard to this clone: Its antigen is still unknown. Per-base qualities were not stored, and no clone one base away is much larger.

The immunoSEQ Assay, a bias-controlled multiplex PCR, was used to amplify TCRbeta CDR3 regions from genomic DNA. The authors' pipeline ran thus. Nucleated cell counts per sample were estimated from amplification of reference gene primers within the assay. Sequence reads were collapsed and filtered to measure the absolute abundance of every unique TCRbeta CDR3 rearrangement. For each sample, productive Simpson clonality was calculated as the square root of Simpson's diversity index across productive rearrangements. Here the immuneACCESS table is served through TCRdb, limited to in-frame sequences with V and J called. Missing clones are a known gap in these copies; in checked studies unresolved V genes cover under half, and the rest lacks a known reason. V and J calls and clone size are those listed in that table; D and trimming were worked out from the DNA. The sample data list 150,000 to 200,000 clones, and more than 75% of these were observed just once. The leading ten clones occupy over 3.5% of the sample.

Whole blood was collected in K2EDTA tubes by collaborating institutions according to the institutions' own protocols. Collaborator samples were shipped for TCRbeta analysis as frozen whole blood, isolated PBMCs, or DNA extracted from either sample type. The TCR comes from a man aged 18 to 30 with active or convalescent COVID-19. This receptor chain uses TRBV9 and TRBJ1-1; TRBD1 is possibly the D segment (6 matching bases). Specimen: peripheral blood. At the DNA level, the sequence is TGTGCCAGCAGCGTAATCTCGTCGGGACACATATACACTGAAGCTTTCTTT. Its protein reads: CASSVISSGHIYTEAFF.